What follows describes a single T cell receptor (beta chain). Its target is not known. This CDR3 is built from 13 residues. Per germline, CDR1 SGHRS and CDR2 YFSETQ. Trimming cost V 0 bases and J 3 bases, with 6 bases left between them. The sample belongs to a study of CD8 T cells in ankylosing spondylitis. The study, taken as a whole, reports: Significant enrichment of disease-linked clones was reportedly seen in matched ankylosing spondylitis synovial fluid.

Quantitative 5'-RACE with molecular barcodes produced the TCR beta libraries. TCRdb re-derived calls from the 5' RACE reads in MiXCR, one entry per CDR3 protein. The data show about 18,000 distinct CDR3 sequences, approximately 8% seen once. The chain recombines TRBV5-1 with TRBJ1-2; D ambiguous. The receptor was isolated from a male donor with ankylosing spondylitis or in good health (not recorded which). Input material: blood. The CDR3 DNA is TGCGCCAGCAGCTTGGGACGAGACTATGGCTACACCTTC. This translates into CASSLGRDYGYTF.